Below, 13 T cell receptor beta chains from the same sample are listed, as sequenced in a study of vaccination and CD4 T cells after COVID-19 (dated by TCRdb to between 2021 and 2023). Taken with the paper, the label for treatment or condition translates to: roughly 10-day PBMC culture with coronavirus spike peptide pools or control peptides (ViraFEST assay). Antigen specificity for these receptors is unknown. Receptors were amplified or captured by PCR. Sequencing instrument: Illumina iSeq 100. At the Johns Hopkins FTIC core, DNA from the cultured CD4+ T cells underwent TCR sequencing with the Oncomine TCR Beta short-read assay. The public sequencing data were trimmed at Q25 with fastp and processed into clonotypes with MiXCR by TCRdb, which kept only in-frame beta chains. Identical CDR3 protein sequences are pooled into one entry, listed with their most common genes and DNA. This sample is represented by 20,000 or so distinct CDR3 sequences; approximately 40% of them were singletons. The ten largest clonotypes hold about 10% of the sample.

The sequencing used CD4+ T cells from blood, cultured in vitro, collected after SARS-CoV-2 vaccination. Source of these receptors: a human donor who had recovered from COVID-19.

The chain uses TRBV19 and TRBJ1-5; D is ambiguous. V was trimmed by 8 bases and J by 4 bases, leaving 12 bases between them. The germline CDR1 and CDR2 sequences are LNHDA and SQIVND (reference sequence). This CDR3 spans 13 amino acids. The chain's CDR3 is CASESQLNQPQHF. CDR3 coding DNA: TGTGCCAGTGAGTCACAGCTTAATCAGCCCCAGCATTTT.

The gene calls are TRBV20-1 and TRBJ1-1; unclear D gene. The CDR3 sequence is 15 residues long. V was pared by 6 bases and J by 7 bases, with 24 bases between. Germline lookup yields CDR1 DFQATT and CDR2 SNEGSKA (reference sequence). The CDR3: CSARKLTSLGGEAFF. The CDR3 nucleotides are TGCAGTGCCCGCAAACTAACAAGTCTGGGTGGTGAAGCTTTCTTT.

V usage is TRBV11-1 and J usage is TRBJ1-5, with 9 bases lining up with TRBD1. The CDR3 is made up of 14 amino acids. Trimming took 10 bases from V and 7 from J; bases not matched to a gene: 11. Per germline, CDR1 SGHAT and CDR2 FQDESV (reference sequence). Written as DNA, the CDR3 is TGTGCCAAGAAGCCCGGGACAGGGAACCAGCCCCAGCATTTT. Translation: CAKKPGTGNQPQHF.

The chain has TRBV4-3 and TRBJ1-1, with D possibly being TRBD1 (6 bases). CDR3 length: 13 amino acids. Per germline, CDR1 LGHNA and CDR2 YSLEER. V was clipped by 3 bases and J by 5 bases, with 10 bases between them. The DNA for the CDR3 is TGCGCCAGCAGCCAGATACAGGGTACTGAAGCTTTCTTT. Its protein product is CASSQIQGTEAFF.

V is TRBV11-3 and J is TRBJ1-3; a possible D gene is TRBD1 (5 bases). The CDR3 is made up of 14 amino acids. The germline V gene encodes CDR1 SGHNT and CDR2 YENEEA. V dropped 2 bases and J dropped 5 bases, with 10 bases sitting between them. CDR3 amino acids: CASSLTWTRNTIYF. The CDR3 DNA reads TGTGCCAGCAGCTTAACTTGGACACGAAACACCATATATTTT.

This chain joins TRBV30 and TRBJ1-1, with D possibly matching TRBD1 (6 bases). V was clipped by 6 bases and J by 10 bases, with 24 bases between them. The CDR3 is 14 amino acids. Germline CDR1 and CDR2: GTSNPN and SVGIG (reference sequence). CDR3 region: CACSGEGFQSLAFF. The DNA for the CDR3 is TGTGCCTGCTCAGGGGAGGGTTTTCAATCTCTAGCTTTCTTT.

This clonotype was seen just once. This chain links TRBV11-2 with TRBJ2-7; 16 bases agree with TRBD2. Germline-derived CDR1 and CDR2 are SGHAT and FQNNGV. The V and J ends lost 4 bases and 5 bases, in that order; junction bases with no gene match: 17. The CDR3 has 20 amino acids. CDR3 in DNA: TGTGCCAGCAGCTCAAGACCGGGACTAGCGGGAGGGCCATCCATCCACGAGCAGTACTTC. Residues: CASSSRPGLAGGPSIHEQYF.

This clonotype was seen only a few times. The J gene is TRBJ2-7, the V gene TRBV20-1; D gene uncertain. CDR1 is DFQATT, CDR2 SNEGSKA, per germline (reference sequence). V lost 7 bases to trimming and J lost 6 bases, with 16 bases between them. The CDR3 loop spans 12 amino acids. As DNA, the CDR3 is TGCAGTGTTCCAGGATCTTCTCGCGAGCAGTACTTC. Translating gives CSVPGSSREQYF.

This clonotype occurred a few times. This chain joins TRBV6-1 and TRBJ1-2, with no clear D. The CDR3 has 14 residues. V shed 1 base and J shed 4 bases, with 10 bases lying between them. Germline assignment: CDR1 MNHNS and CDR2 SASEGT. The CDR3 coding sequence is TGTGCCAGCAGTGAAGGAGACTTGGGCTATGGCTACACCTTC. Its protein is CASSEGDLGYGYTF.

This clonotype has only a few counts. The V gene is TRBV6-1, the J gene TRBJ1-1; D is undetermined. The CDR3 contains 12 residues. Germline CDR1 reads MNHNS; CDR2 reads SASEGT. V was pared by 1 base and J by 5 bases, with 5 bases between. The CDR3 DNA is TGTGCCAGCAGTGAAGGGGAGACTGAAGCTTTCTTT. Translation: CASSEGETEAFF.

This clonotype has only a few counts. The chain recombines TRBV20-1 with TRBJ1-5; a weak D match, TRBD1 (5 bases). Germline V gene lookup returns CDR1 DFQATT and CDR2 SNEGSKA (reference sequence). Trimming took 2 bases from V and 5 from J, leaving 10 bases between them. The CDR3 length is 13 residues. As DNA, the CDR3 is TGCAGTGCTAGAAAAGAAGGGGATCAGCCCCAGCATTTT. It yields the protein CSARKEGDQPQHF.

This rearrangement joins TRBV7-2 to TRBJ1-5; D gene uncertain. This CDR3 has 15 amino acids. Germline values: CDR1 SGHTA, CDR2 FQGNSA. Trimming cost V 1 base and J 0 bases, with 7 bases left between them. The CDR3 DNA sequence: TGTGCCAGCAGCTTAGGGGTCAGTAGCAATCAGCCCCAGCATTTT. It is translated as CASSLGVSSNQPQHF.

This rearrangement joins TRBV29-1 to TRBJ2-7, with no clear D. V shed 2 bases and J shed 0 bases, with 14 bases lying between them. This CDR3 has 15 amino acids. The V gene's germline CDR1 is SQVTM and CDR2 ANQGSEA. CDR3 region: CSVETGLSSSYEQYF. The CDR3 DNA follows: TGCAGCGTTGAAACGGGTCTGTCTAGCTCCTACGAGCAGTACTTC.